The rows below give T cell receptor beta chains drawn from one sample of a study of blood T cell repertoires in COVID-19. Data came from immunoSEQ multiplex PCR; TCRdb stores just in-frame clones and leaves some out. This sample yields fewer than 20,000 clones, of which 88% are seen a single time; roughly 2.5% belongs to the top ten. Sequencing used peripheral blood. The receptors were gathered from a human donor in a cohort sampled during active COVID-19. CDR3s include the opening cysteine and the closing phenylalanine or tryptophan. The order of the fields is CDR3 DNA, CDR3 protein, V gene, J gene, clone size, D gene. D genes are given only for firm matches. Clone size is given for some rows only: seen once, a few or many times, or a class if the clone is expanded.

cdr3_nt: TGTGCCAGCAGCTTAGGGCCGGCTAGCGGGAGGGGGTACAATGAGCAGTTCTTC; cdr3_aa: CASSLGPASGRGYNEQFF; v_call: TRBV7-3; j_call: TRBJ2-1; clone_size: NA; d_call: TRBD2
cdr3_nt: TGTGCCAGCAGTACCAGGGTAATTATCAACCACGAGCAGTACTTC; cdr3_aa: CASSTRVIINHEQYF; v_call: TRBV28; j_call: TRBJ2-7; clone_size: NA; d_call: NA
cdr3_nt: TGTGCCAGCAGTTACCTCTGGACAGAACCTGGCTATGGCTACACCTTC; cdr3_aa: CASSYLWTEPGYGYTF; v_call: TRBV6-5; j_call: TRBJ1-2; clone_size: NA; d_call: NA
cdr3_nt: TGTGCCAGTAGTATCAAGGGCCGGCGGGGCACCGGGGAGCTGTTTTTT; cdr3_aa: CASSIKGRRGTGELFF; v_call: TRBV19; j_call: TRBJ2-2; clone_size: NA; d_call: NA
cdr3_nt: TGTGCCAGCAGTCCCAGGCCTAACTATGGCTACACCTTC; cdr3_aa: CASSPRPNYGYTF; v_call: TRBV25-1; j_call: TRBJ1-2; clone_size: NA; d_call: NA
cdr3_nt: TGTGCCATCAGTGCGGGGGCCGGGGAGCTGTTTTTT; cdr3_aa: CAISAGAGELFF; v_call: TRBV10-3; j_call: TRBJ2-2; clone_size: NA; d_call: NA
cdr3_nt: TGCGCCAGCAGCCAAGGCTGGACAGGGTTTGCCCTCCACTTT; cdr3_aa: CASSQGWTGFALHF; v_call: TRBV4-1; j_call: TRBJ1-6; clone_size: medium-sized; d_call: TRBD1
cdr3_nt: TGTGCCAGCAGTGGCGAAAATTTCTTAGGAGCCGGTTTCTACAATGAGCAGTTCTTC; cdr3_aa: CASSGENFLGAGFYNEQFF; v_call: TRBV6-1; j_call: TRBJ2-1; clone_size: NA; d_call: NA
cdr3_nt: TGTGCCAGTAGGGGACAGTTCACAGATACGCAGTATTTT; cdr3_aa: CASRGQFTDTQYF; v_call: TRBV19; j_call: TRBJ2-3; clone_size: NA; d_call: TRBD1
cdr3_nt: TGTGCCAGCTCACCACCAGGAGTCAATGAGCAGTTCTTC; cdr3_aa: CASSPPGVNEQFF; v_call: TRBV18; j_call: TRBJ2-1; clone_size: NA; d_call: NA
cdr3_nt: TGTGCCAGCAGCTTAGGGACTAGCGGTAATGAGCAGTTCTTC; cdr3_aa: CASSLGTSGNEQFF; v_call: TRBV7-8; j_call: TRBJ2-1; clone_size: NA; d_call: TRBD2
cdr3_nt: TGTGCCAGCTCACCGGACAGTTTCAACTCTGGAAACACCATATATTTT; cdr3_aa: CASSPDSFNSGNTIYF; v_call: TRBV18; j_call: TRBJ1-3; clone_size: NA; d_call: NA
cdr3_nt: TGCGCCAGCAGCCAAACCCCCTACTACGAGCAGTACTTC; cdr3_aa: CASSQTPYYEQYF; v_call: TRBV4-1; j_call: TRBJ2-7; clone_size: NA; d_call: NA